This T cell receptor (beta chain) appears in the sequencing data of a study of cytomegalovirus exposure and HLA in healthy donors. Only one count was recorded for this clone. Its antigen is not identified. Using immunoSEQ multiplex PCR, the repertoire was profiled, and TCRdb retains in-frame clones only, with some absent. In the table there are roughly 350,000 clones, about nine tenths of which are singletons. The germline V gene has CDR1 MNHNY and CDR2 SVGAGI (reference sequence). Germline trimming cut 6 bases from V and 5 bases from J; bases unmatched to any gene: 7. The length of the CDR3 is 14 residues. General study findings and limits: Cytomegalovirus status, reportedly, was diagnosed with high specificity and sensitivity by the classifier.

The donors were in the 120-subject validation cohort, distinct from the approximately 730-subject first cohort. The sample taken for sequencing was PBMCs. The sequence was collected from a woman in her late teens or twenties in good health and CMV-seronegative. The chain recombines TRBV6-6 with TRBJ1-5; 7 bases align to TRBD1. The CDR3 nucleotides read TGTGCCAGCAGACCAGGGGGTTGGGATCAGCCCCAGCATTTT. It encodes CASRPGGWDQPQHF.